The rows below give T cell receptor beta chains drawn from one sample of a study of OX40 agonist ivuxolimab in advanced cancers. Method: immunoSEQ multiplex PCR; TCRdb's copy keeps in-frame clones and lacks some. Of 20,000 to 25,000 clones in the sample, around 84% were seen once. The sequencing used CD4+ or CD8+ T cells sorted from blood, collected in a trial of the OX40 agonist ivuxolimab. All receptors derive from an adult with an advanced solid tumor such as melanoma, head and neck, liver or kidney cancer. Both conserved end residues are part of each CDR3. D genes are given only for firm matches.

j_call d_call v_call cdr3_aa
TRBJ2-3 TRBD2 TRBV25-1 CASSEISSGRAGADTQYF
TRBJ2-7 NA TRBV10-2 CASSVNSDYEQYF
TRBJ2-3 NA TRBV9 CASGGHTQYF
TRBJ2-7 NA TRBV27 CASSSDLAGQRYYEQYF
TRBJ1-5 NA TRBV10-3 CAISESGQGRQPQHF
TRBJ1-5 NA TRBV7-8 CASSLTGADNQPQHF
TRBJ2-3 TRBD2 TRBV2 CAPDTGGTASTDTQYF
TRBJ2-7 NA TRBV19 CASSIAGGSYEQYF
TRBJ2-5 TRBD2 TRBV10-1 CASRGSAGEREQYF
TRBJ2-7 NA TRBV5-6 CASSLEVYTSYEQYF
TRBJ1-1 NA TRBV15 CATSRSTGILNTEAFF
TRBJ1-2 TRBD1 TRBV28 CASSFLSFGTGDGVNYGYTF
TRBJ1-1 TRBD1 TRBV10-1 CASSQAGTGVWGTEAFF
TRBJ2-2 TRBD1 TRBV27 CASGTPGTGAAGELFF